A single sample is the source of the 12 T cell receptor beta chains below, sequenced in a study of T cell responses to AZD1222 COVID-19 vaccine. Here immunoSEQ multiplex PCR was the method, and the copy in TCRdb shows in-frame clones only, minus some. The sample has 140,000 or so clones; about 94% are singletons. The sample consisted of peripheral blood, taken 28 days after the second AZD1222 dose. Every receptor here comes from an adult who received the AZD1222 COVID-19 vaccine.

The chain links TRBV9 to TRBJ2-3; no clear D gene. Deletions cut 3 bases from V and 1 base from J, with 12 bases between. The CDR3 runs 15 residues. Germline lookup yields CDR1 SGDLS and CDR2 YYNGEE. As DNA, the CDR3 is TGTGCCAGCAGCGGGGAAGGATTGGGCACAGATACGCAGTATTTT. It yields the protein CASSGEGLGTDTQYF.

This clone was detected once. This chain connects TRBV18 to TRBJ1-2; TRBD1 matches 7 bases. The junction had 8 bases not matched to a gene; V was cut back by 5 bases and J by 8 bases. The CDR3 has 13 residues. The germline V gene encodes CDR1 KGHSH and CDR2 LQKENI. CDR3 amino acids: CASSSGQDEGYTF. The CDR3 DNA sequence: TGTGCCAGCTCATCCGGACAGGACGAGGGCTACACCTTC.

The chain uses TRBV27 and TRBJ2-2; D might be TRBD2 (5 bases). CDR3 length equals 12 residues. Germline V gene sequence: CDR1 MNHEY, CDR2 SMNVEV (reference sequence). V was shortened by 6 bases and J by 7 bases, with 9 bases between the two germline ends. The CDR3, as DNA: TGTGCCAGCAGCCACCGGGACGGGGAGCTGTTTTTT. Translating gives CASSHRDGELFF.

The chain couples TRBV12-5 to TRBJ2-2; 9 bases are a match to TRBD1. J gave up 6 bases and V 0 bases, and 26 bases lay outside the gene matches. Germline V gene data show CDR1 as LGHNT and CDR2 as FRNRAP. This CDR3 has 23 amino acids. CDR3 sequence: CASGLVATGGLLRTRILAGELFF. For the CDR3, the DNA is TGTGCTAGTGGTTTGGTGGCGACAGGGGGGCTCCTTAGGACTAGAATTCTAGCCGGGGAGCTGTTTTTT.

This sequence joins TRBV10-3 and TRBJ1-2, with 10 nucleotides matching TRBD1. CDR3 size: 15 residues. Trimming at V came to 4 bases and at J to 4 bases, leaving 6 bases not matched to a gene. In germline, CDR1 is ENHRY, CDR2 SYGVKD. The CDR3: CAISGDRGYRYGYTF. In DNA, the CDR3 is TGTGCCATCAGTGGGGACAGGGGATACCGCTATGGCTACACCTTC.

The chain links TRBV18 to TRBJ2-7, with D tentatively TRBD1 (5 bases). CDR1 is KGHSH, CDR2 LQKENI, per germline. This CDR3 has 12 amino acids. V was trimmed by 2 bases and J by 5 bases, leaving 7 bases between them. DNA of the CDR3: TGTGCCAGCTCACCAAGCAGGGACGAGCAGTACTTC. Translated: CASSPSRDEQYF. The entire variable domain, with the rest obtained from reference TRBV18 and TRBJ2-7, is as follows: NAGVMQNPRHLVRRRGQEARLRCSPMKGHSHVYWYRQLPEEGLKFMVYLQKENIIDESGMPKERFSAEFPKEGPSILRIQQVVRGDSAAYFCASSPSRDEQYFGPGTRLTVT.

The chain links TRBV5-8 to TRBJ2-7; 9 bases match TRBD1. The CDR3 has 16 residues. CDR1 and CDR2 from the germline V gene are SGHTS and YDEGEE. V lost 0 bases to trimming and J lost 5 bases; unmatched junction nucleotides: 9. The CDR3 loop reads CASSLGVGDRAHEQYF. CDR3 coding DNA: TGTGCCAGCAGCTTGGGAGTAGGGGACAGGGCGCACGAGCAGTACTTC.

The gene calls are TRBV4-3 and TRBJ2-6, with D possibly being TRBD1 or TRBD2 (5 bases each). This CDR3 has 16 residues. Germline V gives CDR1 LGHNA, CDR2 YSLEER. V dropped 2 bases and J dropped 1 base, with 9 bases sitting between them. The CDR3 spells CASSQWWGSGANVLTF. CDR3 DNA sequence: TGCGCCAGCAGCCAATGGTGGGGGTCTGGGGCCAACGTCCTGACTTTC.

This sequence joins TRBV7-9 and TRBJ1-1; a possible D gene is TRBD1 (5 bases). CDR1 and CDR2 from the germline V gene are SEHNR and FQNEAQ (reference sequence). The V gene lost 1 base and the J gene lost 6 bases, with 12 bases spanning the gap. The CDR3 runs 14 residues. Here the CDR3 DNA reads TGTGCCAGCAGCTTAGAAGGGATGGGGCCTGAAGCTTTCTTT. Encoded protein: CASSLEGMGPEAFF. The full variable domain, rest sourced from reference TRBV7-9 and TRBJ1-1, is DTGVSQNPRHKITKRGQNVTFRCDPISEHNRLYWYRQTLGQGPEFLTYFQNEAQLEKSRLLSDRFSAERPKGSFSTLEIQRTEQGDSAMYLCASSLEGMGPEAFFGQGTRLTVV.

The chain employs TRBV6-5 and TRBJ1-2; D gene ambiguous. Germline CDR1 MNHEY, CDR2 SVGAGI. Trimming removed 0 bases from V and 7 bases from J, with 12 bases in between. The CDR3 covers 14 residues. This CDR3 is CASSYSRFPGGYTF. CDR3 coding DNA: TGTGCCAGCAGTTACTCAAGGTTCCCGGGTGGCTACACCTTC.

The chain uses TRBV5-4 and TRBJ2-7, with a weak D call TRBD1 (7 bases). CDR3 length: 17 residues. The germline gives CDR1 SGHNT, CDR2 YYREEE (reference sequence). V was cut by 1 base and J by 2 bases, with 19 bases left in between. DNA for the CDR3: TGTGCCAGCAGCTTGCAGGAGGGGACAGTCGTTACCTACGAGCAGTACTTC. Its protein is CASSLQEGTVVTYEQYF. Using reference TRBV5-4 and TRBJ2-7 for the parts outside the CDR3, the full variable domain is ETGVTQSPTHLIKTRGQQVTLRCSSQSGHNTVSWYQQALGQGPQFIFQYYREEENGRGNFPPRFSGLQFPNYSSELNVNALELDDSALYLCASSLQEGTVVTYEQYFGPGTRLTVT.

This clone was counted between two and nine times. The chain joins TRBV2 to TRBJ2-2; 8 nucleotides match TRBD1. The ends lost 7 bases at V and 1 base at J; junction bases unmatched: 2. Germline V gene sequence: CDR1 SNHLY, CDR2 FYNNEI. There are 14 residues in the CDR3. The CDR3 nucleotides are TGTGCCAGCACGGACAGGGTGAACACCGGGGAGCTGTTTTTT. It specifies CASTDRVNTGELFF. Based on the CDR3 plus reference TRBV2 and TRBJ2-2, the full variable domain is EPEVTQTPSHQVTQMGQEVILRCVPISNHLYFYWYRQILGQKVEFLVSFYNNEISEKSEIFDDQFSVERPDGSNFTLKIRSTKLEDSAMYFCASTDRVNTGELFFGEGSRLTVL.